The source of this T cell receptor (beta chain) is a study of T cells in Graves' hyperthyroidism and ophthalmopathy. At the level of the study: Peripheral blood was collected at initial diagnosis, before any treatment.

TCR beta CDR3 sequences were amplified from RNA transcripts. The primer set for the first-round RT-PCR of the TCR CDR3 was HTBI. TCRdb reprocessed the multiplex PCR reads with MiXCR, giving one entry per CDR3 protein. The table includes more than 250,000 distinct CDR3 sequences, 15% detected once. This clonotype was seen ten or more times. The antigen remains unidentified. Germline trimming cut 5 bases from V and 3 bases from J; bases unmatched to any gene: 11. Germline CDR1 reads DFQATT; CDR2 reads SNEGSKA (reference sequence). The CDR3 loop spans 15 amino acids. Study findings and constraints: Before onset, ophthalmopathy was predicted by the model a median approximately 6.5 months earlier.

What was sequenced was blood. This chain connects TRBV20-1 to TRBJ2-7, with 9 positions matching TRBD2. The TCR sequence derives from a woman between 50 and 59 years old with Graves' hyperthyroidism that later progressed to Graves' ophthalmopathy. CDR3: CSAARPLAGFYEQYF. The CDR3 bases are TGCAGTGCTGCAAGACCTCTAGCGGGGTTCTACGAGCAGTACTTC.